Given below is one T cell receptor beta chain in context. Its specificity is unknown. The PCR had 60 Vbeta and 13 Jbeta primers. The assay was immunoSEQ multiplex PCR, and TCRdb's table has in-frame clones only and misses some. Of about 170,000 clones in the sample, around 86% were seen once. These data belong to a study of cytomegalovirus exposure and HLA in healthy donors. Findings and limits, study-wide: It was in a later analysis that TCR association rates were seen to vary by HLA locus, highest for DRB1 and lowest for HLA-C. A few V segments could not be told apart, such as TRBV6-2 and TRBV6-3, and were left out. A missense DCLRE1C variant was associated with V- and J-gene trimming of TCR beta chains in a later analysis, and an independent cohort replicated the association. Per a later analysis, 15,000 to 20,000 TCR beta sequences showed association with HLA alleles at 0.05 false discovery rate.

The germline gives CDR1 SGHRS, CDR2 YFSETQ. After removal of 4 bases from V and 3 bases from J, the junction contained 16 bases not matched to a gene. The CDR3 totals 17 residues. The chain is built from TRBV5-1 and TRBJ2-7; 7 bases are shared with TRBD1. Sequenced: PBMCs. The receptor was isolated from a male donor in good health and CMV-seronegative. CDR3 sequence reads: CASSQNGNTGQIYEQYF. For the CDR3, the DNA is TGCGCCAGCAGCCAGAACGGGAATACGGGACAGATCTACGAGCAGTACTTC.